What follows is one T cell receptor beta chain and its context. This entry belongs to a study of blood T cell repertoires in COVID-19. The wider study: T cells, B-cell-depleted T cells, or PBMCs provided the cDNA or gDNA that served as material.

Some clones are missing from TCRdb's copy, which holds only in-frame ones; the method was immunoSEQ multiplex PCR. The sample includes approximately 120,000 clones, approximately 80% seen only once; the top ten take more than 15%. The trim removed 5 bases at V and 3 bases at J, leaving 5 bases unmatched. Germline values: CDR1 SGHVS, CDR2 FNYEAQ. The CDR3 contains 14 residues. This TCR was sampled from a man at least 80 years old with acute or convalescent COVID-19. V is TRBV7-6 and J is TRBJ2-7; 9 nucleotides agree with TRBD1. Sequenced input: peripheral blood. The CDR3 nucleotides are TGTGCCAGCAGCCCCGGGACAGGGAACTACGAGCAGTACTTC. Protein product: CASSPGTGNYEQYF.